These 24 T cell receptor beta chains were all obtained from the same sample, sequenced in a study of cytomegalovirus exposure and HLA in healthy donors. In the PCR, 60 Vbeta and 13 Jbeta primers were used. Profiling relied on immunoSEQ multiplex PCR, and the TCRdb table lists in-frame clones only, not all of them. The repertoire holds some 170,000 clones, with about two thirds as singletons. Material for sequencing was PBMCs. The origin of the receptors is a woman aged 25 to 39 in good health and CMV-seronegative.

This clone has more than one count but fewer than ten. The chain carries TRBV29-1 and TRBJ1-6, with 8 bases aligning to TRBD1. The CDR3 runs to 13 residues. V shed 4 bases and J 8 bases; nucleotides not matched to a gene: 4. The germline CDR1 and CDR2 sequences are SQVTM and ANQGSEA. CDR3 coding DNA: TGCAGCGTTGTGTGGACAGGGCATTCACCCCTCCACTTT. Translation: CSVVWTGHSPLHF.

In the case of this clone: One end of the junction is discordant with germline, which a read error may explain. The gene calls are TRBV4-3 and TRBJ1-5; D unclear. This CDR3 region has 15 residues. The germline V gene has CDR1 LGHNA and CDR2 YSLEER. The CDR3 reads CASSQVLLSHQPQHF. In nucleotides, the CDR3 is TGCGCCAGCAGCCAAGTACTGCTTAGCCATCAGCCCCAGCATTTT.

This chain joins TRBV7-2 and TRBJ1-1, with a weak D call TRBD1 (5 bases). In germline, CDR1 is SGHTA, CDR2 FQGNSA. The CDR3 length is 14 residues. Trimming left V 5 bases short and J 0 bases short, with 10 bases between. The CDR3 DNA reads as TGTGCCAGCAGCCCCGGGGGTGTGAACACTGAAGCTTTCTTT. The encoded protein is CASSPGGVNTEAFF.

CDR3 sequence: CASSENQLAGGTGELFF. Written as DNA, the CDR3 is TGTGCCAGCAGTGAAAACCAGCTAGCGGGAGGCACCGGGGAGCTGTTTTTT. The chain uses TRBV2 and TRBJ2-2; 11 bases fit TRBD2. Germline assignment: CDR1 SNHLY and CDR2 FYNNEI. This CDR3 has 17 residues. V was clipped by 2 bases and J by 4 bases; unmatched bases: 6.

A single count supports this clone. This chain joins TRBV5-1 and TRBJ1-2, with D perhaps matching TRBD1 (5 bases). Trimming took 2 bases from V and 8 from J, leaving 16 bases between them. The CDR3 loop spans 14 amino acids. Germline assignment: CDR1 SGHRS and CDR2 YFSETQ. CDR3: CASSLSGQGSGYTF. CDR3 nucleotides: TGCGCCAGCAGCTTATCAGGGCAGGGTAGCGGCTACACCTTC. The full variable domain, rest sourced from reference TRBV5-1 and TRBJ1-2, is KAGVTQTPRYLIKTRGQQVTLSCSPISGHRSVSWYQQTPGQGLQFLFEYFSETQRNKGNFPGRFSGRQFSNSRSEMNVSTLELGDSALYLCASSLSGQGSGYTFGSGTRLTVV.

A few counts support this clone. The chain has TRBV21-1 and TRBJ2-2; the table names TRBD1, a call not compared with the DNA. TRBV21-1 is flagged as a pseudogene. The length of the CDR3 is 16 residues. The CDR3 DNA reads TGTGCCAGTTTTTTCCGGGACAGGGGATGCACCGGGGAGCTGTTTTTT. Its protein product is CASFFRDRGCTGELFF.

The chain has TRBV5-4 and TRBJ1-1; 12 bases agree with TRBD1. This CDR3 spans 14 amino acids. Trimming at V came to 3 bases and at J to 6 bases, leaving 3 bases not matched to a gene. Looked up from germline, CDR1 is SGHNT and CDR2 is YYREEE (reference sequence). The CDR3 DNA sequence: TGTGCCAGCAGCTCGGGACAGGGGGCAGCTGAAGCTTTCTTT. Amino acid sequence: CASSSGQGAAEAFF.

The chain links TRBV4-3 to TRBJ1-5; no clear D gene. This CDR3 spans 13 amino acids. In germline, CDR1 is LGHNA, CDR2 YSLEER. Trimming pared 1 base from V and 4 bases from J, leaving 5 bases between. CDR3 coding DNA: TGCGCCAGCAGCCAAGTGGAGAATCAGCCCCAGCATTTT. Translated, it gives CASSQVENQPQHF.

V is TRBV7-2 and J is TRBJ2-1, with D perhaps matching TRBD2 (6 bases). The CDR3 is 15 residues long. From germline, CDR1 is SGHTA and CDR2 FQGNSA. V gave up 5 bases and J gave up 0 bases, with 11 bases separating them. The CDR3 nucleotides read TGTGCCAGCAGCCCCAGCGGGTACTCCTACAATGAGCAGTTCTTC. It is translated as CASSPSGYSYNEQFF.

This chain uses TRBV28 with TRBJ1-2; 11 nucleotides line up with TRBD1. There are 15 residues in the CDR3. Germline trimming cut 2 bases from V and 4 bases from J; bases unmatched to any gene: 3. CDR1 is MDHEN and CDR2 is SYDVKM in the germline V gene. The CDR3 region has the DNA TGTGCCAGCAGTTTACATGGGACAGGGGGCTATGGCTACACCTTC. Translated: CASSLHGTGGYGYTF.

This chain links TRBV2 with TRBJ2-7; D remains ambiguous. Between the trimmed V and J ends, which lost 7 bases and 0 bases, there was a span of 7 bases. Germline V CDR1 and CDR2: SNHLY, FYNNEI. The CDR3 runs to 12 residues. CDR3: CASTASSYEQYF. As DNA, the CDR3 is TGTGCCAGCACCGCTAGCTCCTACGAGCAGTACTTC.

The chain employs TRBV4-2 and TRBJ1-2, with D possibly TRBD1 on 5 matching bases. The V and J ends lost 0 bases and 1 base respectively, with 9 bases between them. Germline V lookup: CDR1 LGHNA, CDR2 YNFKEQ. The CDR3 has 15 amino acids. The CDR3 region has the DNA TGTGCCAGCAGCCAAGATCCGGGGGTTAACTATGGCTACACCTTC. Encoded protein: CASSQDPGVNYGYTF.

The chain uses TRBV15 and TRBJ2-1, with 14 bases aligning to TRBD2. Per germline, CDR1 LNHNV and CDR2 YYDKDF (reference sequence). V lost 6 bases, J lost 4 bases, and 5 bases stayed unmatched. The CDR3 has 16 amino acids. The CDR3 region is CATSFGTSGRYNEQFF. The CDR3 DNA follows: TGTGCCACCAGTTTTGGGACTAGCGGGAGATACAATGAGCAGTTCTTC.

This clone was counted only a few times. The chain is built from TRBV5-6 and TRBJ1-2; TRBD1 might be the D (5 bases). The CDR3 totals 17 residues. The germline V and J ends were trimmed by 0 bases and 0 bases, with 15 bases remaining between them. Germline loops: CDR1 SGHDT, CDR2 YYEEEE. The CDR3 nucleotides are TGTGCCAGCAGCTTGGCCGCGGTAGGGGCAGCTAACTATGGCTACACCTTC. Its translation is CASSLAAVGAANYGYTF. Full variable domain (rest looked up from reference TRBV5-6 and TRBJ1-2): DAGVTQSPTHLIKTRGQQVTLRCSPKSGHDTVSWYQQALGQGPQFIFQYYEEEERQRGNFPDRFSGHQFPNYSSELNVNALLLGDSALYLCASSLAAVGAANYGYTFGSGTRLTVV.

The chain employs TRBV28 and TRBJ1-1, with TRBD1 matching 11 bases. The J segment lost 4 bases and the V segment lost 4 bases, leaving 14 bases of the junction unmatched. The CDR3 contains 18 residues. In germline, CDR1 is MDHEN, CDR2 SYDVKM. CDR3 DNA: TGTGCCAGCAGTTCCCCCTCCGGACAGGGGGCTTGGGCCACTGAAGCTTTCTTT. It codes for CASSSPSGQGAWATEAFF.

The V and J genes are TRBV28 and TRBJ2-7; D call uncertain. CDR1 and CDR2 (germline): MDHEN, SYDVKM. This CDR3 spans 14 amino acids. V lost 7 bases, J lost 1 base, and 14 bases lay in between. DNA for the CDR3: TGTGCCAGCATCGGTTCTCCTAATTCCTACGAGCAGTACTTC. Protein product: CASIGSPNSYEQYF.

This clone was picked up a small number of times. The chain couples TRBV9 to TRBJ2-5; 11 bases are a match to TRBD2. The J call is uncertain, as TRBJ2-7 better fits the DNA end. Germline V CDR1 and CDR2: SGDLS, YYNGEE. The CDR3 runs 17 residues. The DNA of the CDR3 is TGTGCCAGCAGCGTAGGGCTAGCGGGAGGTTGGGACAACGAGCAGTACTTC. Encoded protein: CASSVGLAGGWDNEQYF.

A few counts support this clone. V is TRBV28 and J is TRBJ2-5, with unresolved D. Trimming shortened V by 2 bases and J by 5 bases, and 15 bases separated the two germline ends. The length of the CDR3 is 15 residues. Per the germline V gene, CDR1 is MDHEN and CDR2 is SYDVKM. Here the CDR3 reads CASSLPNEYRETQYF. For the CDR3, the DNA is TGTGCCAGCAGTTTACCCAACGAGTACCGGGAGACCCAGTACTTC.

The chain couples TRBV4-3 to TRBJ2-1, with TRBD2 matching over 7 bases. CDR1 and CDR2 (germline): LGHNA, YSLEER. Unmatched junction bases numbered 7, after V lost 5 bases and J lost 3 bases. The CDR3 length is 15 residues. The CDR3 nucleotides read TGCGCCAGCAGCAGCTGGAGCGGGGACTACAATGAGCAGTTCTTC. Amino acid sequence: CASSSWSGDYNEQFF.

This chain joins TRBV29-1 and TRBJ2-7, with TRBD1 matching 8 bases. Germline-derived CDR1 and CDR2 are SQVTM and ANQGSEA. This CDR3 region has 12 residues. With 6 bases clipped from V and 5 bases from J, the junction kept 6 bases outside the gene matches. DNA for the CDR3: TGCAGCGTAAGGACAGGGTACAACGAGCAGTACTTC. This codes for CSVRTGYNEQYF.

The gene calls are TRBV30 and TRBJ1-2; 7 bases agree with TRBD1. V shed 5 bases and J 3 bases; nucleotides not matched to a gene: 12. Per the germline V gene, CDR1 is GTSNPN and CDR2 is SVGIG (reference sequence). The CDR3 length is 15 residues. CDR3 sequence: CAWGQVVSPDYGYTF. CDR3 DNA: TGTGCCTGGGGACAGGTTGTGTCCCCCGACTATGGCTACACCTTC.

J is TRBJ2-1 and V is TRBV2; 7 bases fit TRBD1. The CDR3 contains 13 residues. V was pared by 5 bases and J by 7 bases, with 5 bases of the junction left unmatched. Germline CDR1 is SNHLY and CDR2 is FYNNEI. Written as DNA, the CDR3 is TGTGCCAGCAGTCGACAGGGTACGAATGAGCAGTTCTTC. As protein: CASSRQGTNEQFF.

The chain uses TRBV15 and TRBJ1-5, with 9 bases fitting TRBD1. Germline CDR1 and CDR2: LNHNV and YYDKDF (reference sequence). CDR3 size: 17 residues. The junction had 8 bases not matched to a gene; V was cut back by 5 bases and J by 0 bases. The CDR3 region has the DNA TGTGCCACCAGCGTCGGGACAGGGTCTTATAGCAATCAGCCCCAGCATTTT. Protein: CATSVGTGSYSNQPQHF.

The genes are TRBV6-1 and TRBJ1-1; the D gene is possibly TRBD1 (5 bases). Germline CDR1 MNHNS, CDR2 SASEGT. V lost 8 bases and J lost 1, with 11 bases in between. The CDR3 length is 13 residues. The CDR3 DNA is TGTGCCAGCGGCGGGACGGCGAACACTGAAGCTTTCTTT. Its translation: CASGGTANTEAFF.